Presented here are 4 T cell receptor beta chains from one specimen sequenced in a study of beta chain features in type 1 diabetes (dated by TCRdb to 2017 to 2018). Library generation was performed with the immunoSEQ multiplex PCR assay. All of the isolated RNA was reverse transcribed with the High Capacity cDNA Reverse Transcription Kit, so expressed TCRB transcripts were sequenced. Not all clones reach the TCRdb copy of this immuneACCESS table, which keeps in-frame sequences only. Checked studies attribute under half of the gap to unresolved V genes and leave the rest unexplained. The sample table lists 970,000 or so clones, roughly 17% of them with a count of one. 0.02% to 0.025% of the sample is taken by the ten largest. The sample taken for sequencing was naive CD4+ T cells from blood. What this sample's cell subset or site label stands for: true naive CD4+ T cells. Source of these receptors: a woman aged 18-29 years in good health.

The table lists this clone with a count of one. The chain has TRBV6-1 and TRBJ2-1; the match to TRBD1 covers 12 bases. Trimming cost V 4 bases and J 6 bases; bases outside gene matches: 7. The CDR3 length is 16 residues. Germline V gives CDR1 MNHNS, CDR2 SASEGT. The CDR3 DNA reads TGTGCCAGCAGTGGCGGGACAGGGGGCGCAGGCAATGAGCAGTTCTTC. Amino acid sequence: CASSGGTGGAGNEQFF.

In this sample, this clone turned up a few times. This sequence joins TRBV28 and TRBJ2-5; 13 nucleotides align to TRBD2. CDR3 length equals 15 residues. V was clipped by 6 bases and J by 4 bases; unmatched bases: 5. Germline V gene sequence: CDR1 MDHEN, CDR2 SYDVKM. The CDR3: CASRIGLAGVETQYF. The CDR3 DNA reads TGTGCCAGCAGGATAGGACTAGCGGGAGTAGAGACCCAGTACTTC.

The V and J genes are TRBV6-6 and TRBJ2-7, with D maybe TRBD2 (6 bases). CDR1 is MNHNY, CDR2 SVGAGI, per germline (reference sequence). V was shortened by 5 bases and J by 6 bases, with 8 bases between the two germline ends. The CDR3 spans 11 residues. The CDR3 nucleotides are TGTGCCAGCAGTCAGGGACTCGAGCAGTACTTC. Translating it yields CASSQGLEQYF.

With respect to this clone: The identical CDR3 is also encoded by other nucleotide sequences in the sample. The V and J genes are TRBV7-9 and TRBJ1-1, with D perhaps matching TRBD1 (5 bases). CDR3 size: 14 residues. V gave up 1 base and J gave up 2 bases, with 8 bases separating them. The germline CDR1 and CDR2 sequences are SEHNR and FQNEAQ (reference sequence). The CDR3 sequence is CASSLGQGNTEAFF. The CDR3 DNA is TGTGCCAGCAGCTTAGGCCAGGGAAACACTGAAGCTTTCTTT.